This entry features one T cell receptor beta chain sequence. The sample comes from a study of blood T cell repertoires in COVID-19. Looking at the study overall: Donors in the United States, Italy and Spain gave samples during acute or convalescent COVID-19. T cells, B-cell-depleted T cells, or PBMCs supplied cDNA or gDNA.

In the authors' methods: How many nucleated cells were present was estimated from reference gene primer amplification. Generated by immunoSEQ multiplex PCR, the TCRdb table keeps only in-frame clones and is missing some. That table is the source of V, J and clone size, and D and trimming were worked out from the DNA. The repertoire has 180,000 or so clones, roughly 82% of them found once; the top ten carry over 7.5%. V gave up 3 bases and J gave up 2 bases; unmatched junction bases: 0. CDR1 and CDR2 (germline): SGHTA, FQGNSA. The CDR3 consists of 14 residues. The sequenced sample consisted of peripheral blood. The source of this sequence is a woman between 65 and 79 years old with acute or convalescent COVID-19. V usage is TRBV7-2 and J usage is TRBJ2-7; 11 bases map to TRBD2. The CDR3 loop reads CASSFSGGAYEQYF. CDR3 nucleotides: TGTGCCAGCAGCTTTAGCGGGGGGGCCTACGAGCAGTACTTC.